The 26 T cell receptor beta chains below come from one sample, sequenced in a study of cytomegalovirus exposure and HLA in healthy donors. Amplification used 60 Vbeta primers and 13 Jbeta primers. Data came from immunoSEQ multiplex PCR; TCRdb stores just in-frame clones and leaves some out. The sample includes some 140,000 clones, roughly 76% seen only once; the top ten take 1.3%. Specimen: PBMCs. Receptors were obtained from a woman between 40 and 50 years old in good health and CMV-seronegative.

The chain recombines TRBV5-8 with TRBJ1-5; 7 positions agree with TRBD1. V was clipped by 4 bases and J by 5 bases; unmatched bases: 3. The length of the CDR3 is 13 residues. In germline, CDR1 is SGHTS, CDR2 YDEGEE. The CDR3 DNA reads TGTGCCAGCAGCCGCGGGACAGATCAGCCCCAGCATTTT. Amino acid sequence: CASSRGTDQPQHF.

The chain employs TRBV2 and TRBJ2-1, with D perhaps TRBD2 (6 bases). V gave up 6 bases and J gave up 14 bases, with 17 bases separating them. The CDR3 contains 12 residues. CDR1 SNHLY and CDR2 FYNNEI come from the germline V gene. CDR3 region: CASSAVRGLEFF. DNA for the CDR3: TGTGCCAGCAGCGCCGTCCGGGGGTTGGAGTTCTTC. The full variable domain, in which reference TRBV2 and TRBJ2-1 provide the parts outside the CDR3, is EPEVTQTPSHQVTQMGQEVILRCVPISNHLYFYWYRQILGQKVEFLVSFYNNEISEKSEIFDDQFSVERPDGSNFTLKIRSTKLEDSAMYFCASSAVRGLEFFGPGTRLTVL.

V gene TRBV5-1 combines with J gene TRBJ2-7, with TRBD2 matching 7 bases. Trimming removed 3 bases from V and 7 bases from J; junction bases left unmatched: 7. This CDR3 has 13 residues. Germline-derived CDR1 and CDR2 are SGHRS and YFSETQ. DNA of the CDR3: TGCGCCAGCAGCTCGGGAAGCGGGGATGAGCAGTACTTC. Residues: CASSSGSGDEQYF.

This chain uses TRBV25-1 with TRBJ2-2, with a possible D match to TRBD2 (6 bases). The V gene lost 0 bases and the J gene lost 5 bases, with 16 bases spanning the gap. The CDR3 is 17 amino acids. Germline-derived CDR1 and CDR2 are MGHDK and SYGVNS. CDR3 sequence: CASSEYKEGLGTGELFF. In nucleotides, the CDR3 is TGTGCCAGCAGTGAATATAAGGAGGGGCTTGGAACCGGGGAGCTGTTTTTT.

This chain uses TRBV19 with TRBJ1-2; TRBD1 is a possible D gene (6 bases). Germline values: CDR1 LNHDA, CDR2 SQIVND (reference sequence). This CDR3 contains 19 residues. Trimming pared 6 bases from V and 7 bases from J, leaving 33 bases between. The CDR3 sequence is CASRKSLFRDTSRYSGYTF. The CDR3 DNA follows: TGTGCCAGTAGAAAATCTCTCTTCCGGGACACCTCGAGATACAGTGGCTACACCTTC.

The gene calls are TRBV10-3 and TRBJ1-5, with 7 bases that match TRBD1. Germline-derived CDR1 and CDR2 are ENHRY and SYGVKD. CDR3 length: 15 amino acids. Germline trimming cut 4 bases from V and 4 bases from J; bases unmatched to any gene: 7. In nucleotides, the CDR3 is TGTGCCATCAGTGGACAGGGAGCCCAGAATCAGCCCCAGCATTTT. Amino acid sequence: CAISGQGAQNQPQHF.

J is TRBJ2-2 and V is TRBV28; 9 positions agree with TRBD2. The germline gives CDR1 MDHEN, CDR2 SYDVKM. With 6 bases clipped from V and 7 bases from J, the junction kept 12 bases outside the gene matches. The CDR3 extends over 16 amino acids. In nucleotides, the CDR3 is TGTGCCAGCAGCCTAACAAGCGGGGGGCTCAGCGGGGAGCTGTTTTTT. Protein sequence: CASSLTSGGLSGELFF. The full variable domain, its missing parts supplied by reference TRBV28 and TRBJ2-2, is DVKVTQSSRYLVKRTGEKVFLECVQDMDHENMFWYRQDPGLGLRLIYFSYDVKMKEKGDIPEGYSVSREKKERFSLILESASTNQTSMYLCASSLTSGGLSGELFFGEGSRLTVL.

The CDR3 DNA sequence: TGTGCCAGCAGCTCGGACTATTTAGAGTCCTACGAGCAGTACTTC. The encoded protein is CASSSDYLESYEQYF. The chain couples TRBV7-8 to TRBJ2-7, with D possibly matching TRBD2 (6 bases). The CDR3 has 15 amino acids. The V gene lost 4 bases and the J gene lost 1 base, with 14 bases spanning the gap. The germline V gene encodes CDR1 SGHVS and CDR2 FQNEAQ.

The rearrangement links TRBV19 to TRBJ1-3, with D perhaps matching TRBD1 (6 bases). Germline V CDR1 and CDR2: LNHDA, SQIVND (reference sequence). Between the trimmed V and J ends, which lost 9 bases and 3 bases, there was a span of 18 bases. This CDR3 comprises 15 residues. CDR3 DNA: TGTGCCAGCGGCGTTTGGGGGCCTTTTGGAAACACCATATATTTT. Protein: CASGVWGPFGNTIYF.

The V gene is TRBV4-3, the J gene TRBJ1-2; TRBD1 is a possible D gene (6 bases). Germline V gene lookup returns CDR1 LGHNA and CDR2 YSLEER. The CDR3 contains 13 residues. V gave up 2 bases and J gave up 9 bases, with 13 bases separating them. CDR3 coding DNA: TGCGCCAGCAGCCAACAACAGGGTAGTAGCTACACCTTC. This translates into CASSQQQGSSYTF.

This clone was counted a single time. CDR3 bases: TGTGCCAGCAGCCAGACAGTTGCCGGGTCACCCCTCCACTTT. Its protein is CASSQTVAGSPLHF. The chain combines TRBV6-6 with TRBJ1-6; D is perhaps TRBD1 (5 bases). Between the trimmed V and J ends, which lost 6 bases and 10 bases, there was a span of 16 bases. Germline CDR1 MNHNY, CDR2 SVGAGI (reference sequence). The CDR3 consists of 14 residues.

This clone was observed a handful of times. The genes are TRBV6-5 and TRBJ1-2; no reliable D call. The CDR3 extends over 15 amino acids. Trimming stripped 6 bases from V and 2 bases from J, with 16 bases between. Germline V CDR1 and CDR2: MNHEY, SVGAGI. CDR3: CASRSTEITNYGYTF. The DNA of the CDR3 is TGTGCCAGCAGATCCACAGAGATCACAAACTATGGCTACACCTTC.

Concerning this clone: One end of the junction fails to match germline, which may point to a read error. CDR3 amino acids: CATSRDKGNNSPLHF. DNA for the CDR3: TGTGCCACCAGCCGAGATAAGGGGAATAATTCACCCCTCCACTTT. The V call is TRBV15, the J call TRBJ1-6, with a weak D call TRBD1 (5 bases). CDR1 is LNHNV, CDR2 YYDKDF, per germline (reference sequence). This CDR3 is built from 15 residues.

The chain couples TRBV7-9 to TRBJ2-3; 12 bases align to TRBD2. Losses at the gene ends were 2 bases for V and 3 bases for J; bases not matched to a gene: 6. The CDR3 spans 17 residues. Germline V gene sequence: CDR1 SEHNR, CDR2 FQNEAQ (reference sequence). This CDR3 is CASSLSSGGAITDTQYF. CDR3 in DNA: TGTGCCAGCAGCTTATCTAGCGGGGGGGCCATAACAGATACGCAGTATTTT. Together with reference TRBV7-9 and TRBJ2-3, the CDR3 gives the full variable domain: DTGVSQNPRHKITKRGQNVTFRCDPISEHNRLYWYRQTLGQGPEFLTYFQNEAQLEKSRLLSDRFSAERPKGSFSTLEIQRTEQGDSAMYLCASSLSSGGAITDTQYFGPGTRLTVL.

The CDR3 loop reads CASSFLPGQGRSGANVLTF. DNA of the CDR3: TGCGCCAGCAGCTTCCTACCGGGACAGGGAAGATCTGGGGCCAACGTCCTGACTTTC. V gene TRBV5-1 combines with J gene TRBJ2-6, with 9 bases fitting TRBD1. CDR1 is SGHRS and CDR2 is YFSETQ in the germline V gene. This CDR3 region has 19 residues. V lost 2 bases and J lost 1; bases outside the gene matches: 10.

The V and J genes are TRBV19 and TRBJ1-2, with D tentatively TRBD1 (5 bases). The V end lost 5 bases, the J end lost 6 bases, and 13 bases lay between the germline ends. The germline V gene encodes CDR1 LNHDA and CDR2 SQIVND (reference sequence). This CDR3 spans 13 amino acids. CDR3 nucleotides: TGTGCCAGTAGTCAGATCAGGGCGGATGGCTACACCTTC. It translates to CASSQIRADGYTF.

This clone was observed once. The chain combines TRBV13 with TRBJ1-5; no firm D call. Trimming left V 6 bases short and J 0 bases short, with 3 bases between. The CDR3 has 12 amino acids. Germline CDR1 PRHDT, CDR2 FYEKMQ (reference sequence). DNA of the CDR3: TGTGCCAGCAGTCTTAGCAATCAGCCCCAGCATTTT. Protein sequence: CASSLSNQPQHF.

The chain combines TRBV19 with TRBJ2-5, with D unclear. This CDR3 has 13 residues. Germline CDR1 LNHDA, CDR2 SQIVND (reference sequence). With 7 bases removed from V and 4 bases from J, the gap between germline ends came to 13 bases. The CDR3 sequence is CASNIGGGETQYF. The CDR3, as DNA: TGTGCCAGTAACATAGGTGGCGGAGAGACCCAGTACTTC.

In its sample, this clone was seen a few times. The chain links TRBV5-1 to TRBJ2-1; possible D gene TRBD2, 6 bases. The V gene's germline CDR1 is SGHRS and CDR2 YFSETQ. CDR3 length equals 16 residues. Trimming took off 4 bases at V and 0 bases at J, with 14 bases between the two ends. The CDR3 DNA reads as TGCGCCAGCAGCCGTACACTAGCAAGCTCCTACAATGAGCAGTTCTTC. Translation: CASSRTLASSYNEQFF.

This sequence joins TRBV19 and TRBJ2-7, with TRBD2 matching 8 bases. CDR3 size: 14 residues. Germline values: CDR1 LNHDA, CDR2 SQIVND (reference sequence). With V trimmed by 6 bases and J by 3 bases, 7 bases remained unmatched. The DNA for the CDR3 is TGTGCCAGTAGCATCCGCAGCGGGGGCTACGAGCAGTACTTC. It encodes CASSIRSGGYEQYF.

CDR3 sequence reads: CASGLGLMNTEAFF. For the CDR3, the DNA is TGTGCCAGCGGGCTGGGACTAATGAACACTGAAGCTTTCTTT. V gene TRBV6-5 combines with J gene TRBJ1-1, with TRBD1 as a possible D gene (5 bases). Trimming left V 8 bases short and J 0 bases short, with 13 bases between. The CDR3 runs to 14 residues. CDR1 and CDR2 from the germline V gene are MNHEY and SVGAGI.

This chain links TRBV7-9 with TRBJ1-1; 10 bases are a match to TRBD1. The CDR3 is 15 amino acids. V dropped 3 bases and J dropped 3; count of bases not matched to a gene: 4. The germline V gene encodes CDR1 SEHNR and CDR2 FQNEAQ (reference sequence). DNA for the CDR3: TGTGCCAGCAGCTTGACAGGGGGCGCGTACACTGAAGCTTTCTTT. Translating gives CASSLTGGAYTEAFF.

The chain combines TRBV7-9 with TRBJ1-3; the D is unclear. V lost 2 bases to trimming and J lost 5 bases, with 16 bases between them. The CDR3 is made up of 16 amino acids. Germline CDR1 reads SEHNR; CDR2 reads FQNEAQ (reference sequence). CDR3 amino acids: CASSLNLRDPRNTIYF. Written as DNA, the CDR3 is TGTGCCAGCAGCTTAAACCTTCGGGATCCGCGAAACACCATATATTTT. The whole variable domain, remainder taken from reference TRBV7-9 and TRBJ1-3, is DTGVSQNPRHKITKRGQNVTFRCDPISEHNRLYWYRQTLGQGPEFLTYFQNEAQLEKSRLLSDRFSAERPKGSFSTLEIQRTEQGDSAMYLCASSLNLRDPRNTIYFGEGSWLTVV.

The V call is TRBV4-3, the J call TRBJ1-1; the match to TRBD1 covers 9 bases. This CDR3 is 15 amino acids long. CDR1 is LGHNA, CDR2 YSLEER, per germline. After removal of 0 bases from V and 2 bases from J, the junction contained 1 base not matched to a gene. CDR3 DNA: TGCGCCAGCAGCCAAGAGGGACAGGGTAACACTGAAGCTTTCTTT. This encodes CASSQEGQGNTEAFF.

V is TRBV10-2 and J is TRBJ2-1, with 11 nucleotides matching TRBD2. Germline loops: CDR1 WSHSY, CDR2 SAAADI. The CDR3 extends over 16 amino acids. Trimming took 2 bases from V and 6 from J; bases not matched to a gene: 6. The CDR3 is CASSEAGTSGLNEQFF. In nucleotides, the CDR3 is TGCGCCAGCAGTGAGGCCGGGACTAGCGGACTCAATGAGCAGTTCTTC.

The V call is TRBV6-1, the J call TRBJ2-7; possibly TRBD1 for D (5 bases). V was trimmed by 1 base and J by 3 bases, leaving 13 bases between them. Germline CDR1 MNHNS, CDR2 SASEGT. The CDR3 sequence is 15 residues long. This chain's CDR3 is CASSEGAGRHYEQYF. The DNA for the CDR3 is TGTGCCAGCAGTGAAGGGGCAGGGCGCCACTACGAGCAGTACTTC.